The clone carrying this T cell receptor (beta chain) was seen once. Antigen specificity is unknown. This record comes from a study of long-term antiretroviral therapy in people with HIV. The study's findings and limits: Controls showed broader CDR3 length ranges than did the HIV repertoires.

The CDR3 consists of 13 residues. Germline V gene sequence: CDR1 SGDLS, CDR2 YYNGEE. V trimming: 7 bases; J trimming: 8 bases; junction bases outside the gene matches: 8. With survey level as its setting, the immunoSEQ assay was v3.0. The data were produced by immunoSEQ multiplex PCR, yet TCRdb's version contains in-frame clones alone and is incomplete. The table includes fewer than 45,000 clones, 94% detected once. The V call is TRBV9, the J call TRBJ1-4; 7 nucleotides match TRBD1. Specimen: unsorted PBMCs, collected 4.1 years after starting antiretroviral therapy. The receptor's source is a woman between 50 and 59 years old with HIV. CDR3 amino acids: CASGGQVREKLFF. The CDR3 nucleotides are TGTGCCAGCGGTGGACAGGTTAGAGAAAAACTGTTTTTT.